Below, 9 T cell receptor beta chains from the same sample are listed, as sequenced in a study of cytomegalovirus exposure and HLA in healthy donors. The PCR made use of 60 Vbeta and 13 Jbeta primers. Profiling relied on immunoSEQ multiplex PCR, and the TCRdb table lists in-frame clones only, not all of them. The data contain 100,000 or so clones, about an eighth of them singletons. The sequencing sample was made of PBMCs. Receptors were obtained from a man aged 40-50 years in good health and CMV-seropositive.

The chain links TRBV19 to TRBJ1-2, with D possibly being TRBD1 (5 bases). Germline CDR1 LNHDA, CDR2 SQIVND (reference sequence). This CDR3 has 15 residues. Between the trimmed V and J ends, which lost 3 bases and 9 bases, there was a span of 20 bases. Here the CDR3 reads CASSIQWGQEMRYTF. The DNA for the CDR3 is TGTGCCAGTAGTATTCAGTGGGGCCAGGAGATGCGCTACACCTTC.

In its sample, this clone was seen a few times. The rearrangement links TRBV12-5 to TRBJ1-3, with no clear D. Deletions cut 5 bases from V and 4 bases from J, with 12 bases between. The V gene's germline CDR1 is LGHNT and CDR2 FRNRAP. This CDR3 is built from 14 residues. As DNA, the CDR3 is TGTGCTAGTGGTCTTGGAATACAGGGAAACACCATATATTTT. It yields the protein CASGLGIQGNTIYF.

The chain has TRBV11-3 and TRBJ2-6; D not resolved. Germline V CDR1 and CDR2: SGHNT, YENEEA. Trimming pared 1 base from V and 0 bases from J, leaving 10 bases between. The CDR3 sequence is 17 residues long. The CDR3 nucleotides are TGTGCCAGCAGCTTAGGTCCTGCAGACTCTGGGGCCAACGTCCTGACTTTC. It encodes CASSLGPADSGANVLTF.

This chain uses TRBV5-1 with TRBJ1-2, with 8 bases fitting TRBD1. The CDR3 consists of 15 residues. The germline V gene has CDR1 SGHRS and CDR2 YFSETQ. The ends lost 0 bases at V and 7 bases at J; junction bases unmatched: 8. CDR3 sequence reads: CASSLGGQGGFGYTF. The CDR3 DNA follows: TGCGCCAGCAGCTTGGGTGGACAGGGAGGTTTTGGCTACACCTTC.

The rearrangement links TRBV2 to TRBJ2-7, with 11 nucleotides matching TRBD2. Germline values: CDR1 SNHLY, CDR2 FYNNEI. The CDR3 is 16 amino acids. V lost 4 bases and J lost 5; bases outside the gene matches: 10. The CDR3 nucleotides read TGTGCCAGCAGTGCTTCAACGACTAGCGGGATTAACGAGCAGTACTTC. Translating it yields CASSASTTSGINEQYF. The variable domain in full, with the rest retrieved from reference TRBV2 and TRBJ2-7, is EPEVTQTPSHQVTQMGQEVILRCVPISNHLYFYWYRQILGQKVEFLVSFYNNEISEKSEIFDDQFSVERPDGSNFTLKIRSTKLEDSAMYFCASSASTTSGINEQYFGPGTRLTVT.

The chain carries TRBV7-2 and TRBJ2-7; possibly TRBD2 for D (6 bases). The CDR3 consists of 16 residues. In germline, CDR1 is SGHTA, CDR2 FQGNSA. Trimming cost V 0 bases and J 3 bases, with 15 bases left between them. The CDR3 is CASSLALQGLHYEQYF. DNA for the CDR3: TGTGCCAGCAGCTTAGCGCTCCAGGGACTGCACTACGAGCAGTACTTC.

This clone turned up a few times. The chain has TRBV6-6 and TRBJ2-5; TRBD2 is a possible D gene (7 bases). Trimming took 6 bases from V and 5 from J, leaving 13 bases between them. The germline gives CDR1 MNHNY, CDR2 SVGAGI (reference sequence). The CDR3 has 13 residues. The CDR3 sequence: CASRTGGAETQYF. The CDR3 DNA follows: TGTGCCAGCAGGACTGGGGGGGCCGAGACCCAGTACTTC.

About this clone: Sequence at one end of the junction differs from germline and may be a read error. The chain joins TRBV29-1 to TRBJ1-2; D is ambiguous. From germline, CDR1 is SQVTM and CDR2 ANQGSEA. The length of the CDR3 is 11 residues. The chain's CDR3 is CSVEDLNGVNF. CDR3 bases: TGCAGCGTTGAAGATTTGAACGGGGTCAACTTC.

The gene calls are TRBV4-3 and TRBJ2-1; 8 nucleotides line up with TRBD2. The V gene's germline CDR1 is LGHNA and CDR2 YSLEER. Trimming took 4 bases from V and 4 from J; bases not matched to a gene: 9. The CDR3 length is 16 residues. CDR3 in DNA: TGCGCCAGCAGCCGAGGGGGTCAGCGGGGGTACAATGAGCAGTTCTTC. Translated: CASSRGGQRGYNEQFF.